The 28 T cell receptor beta chains below come from one sample, sequenced in a study of T cells expressing NK-cell markers. No DNA is given; TCRdb re-called the 5' RACE reads and lists each CDR3 protein once. This listing includes about 15,000 distinct CDR3 sequences. The sequencing input was blood T cells: a sorted CD56 or NKG2C T cell subset, CD4+ or CD8+ T cells, or bulk PBMC T cells (not recorded which). The receptors shown here come from a man aged 18-75 years in good health.

J is TRBJ2-5 and V is TRBV20-1; TCRdb gives TRBD2 as the D gene, but with no DNA this cannot be confirmed. The CDR3 is 14 amino acids. Germline values: CDR1 DFQATT, CDR2 SNEGSKA (reference sequence). CDR3 amino acids: CSARGGTSGETQYF.

V is TRBV6-5 and J is TRBJ1-5; checking the TCRdb D call of TRBD1 is not possible without DNA. This CDR3 has 14 residues. Germline V gene data show CDR1 as MNHEY and CDR2 as SVGAGI. The CDR3 loop is CASSWGPRDQPQHF.

This chain links TRBV13 with TRBJ2-3; TCRdb calls TRBD2, which cannot be checked without DNA. The germline V gene has CDR1 PRHDT and CDR2 FYEKMQ (reference sequence). This CDR3 region has 19 residues. The CDR3 loop reads CASSPKFLAETSSTDTQYF.

The V call is TRBV12-3 or TRBV12-4, the J call TRBJ1-3; checking the TCRdb D call of TRBD1 is not possible without DNA. The CDR3 extends over 14 amino acids. The CDR3 is CASRHYAGGNTIYF.

The gene calls are TRBV2 and TRBJ2-3; the TCRdb call, TRBD1, lacks DNA for checking. The CDR3 spans 14 residues. Germline CDR1 reads SNHLY; CDR2 reads FYNNEI. CDR3 residues: CASWGTGPRDTQYF.

The CDR3 loop reads CASSFGDQGRTQYF. V gene TRBV7-9 combines with J gene TRBJ2-5; TCRdb designates TRBD2, a call that cannot be tested without DNA. CDR3 length: 14 residues. Germline V CDR1 and CDR2: SEHNR, FQNEAQ (reference sequence). Full variable domain (remainder filled in from reference TRBV7-9 and TRBJ2-5): DTGVSQNPRHKITKRGQNVTFRCDPISEHNRLYWYRQTLGQGPEFLTYFQNEAQLEKSRLLSDRFSAERPKGSFSTLEIQRTEQGDSAMYLCASSFGDQGRTQYFGPGTRLLVL.

CDR3 sequence reads: CASSKDRGSGYGYTF. The V gene is TRBV5-1, the J gene TRBJ1-2; checking the TCRdb D call of TRBD1 is not possible without DNA. CDR3 length: 15 amino acids. CDR1 and CDR2 from the germline V gene are SGHRS and YFSETQ.

CDR3 amino acids: CASRSTGNTEAFF. This chain links TRBV5-1 with TRBJ1-1; TCRdb designates TRBD1, a call that cannot be tested without DNA. Germline CDR1 and CDR2: SGHRS and YFSETQ. The CDR3 is 13 residues long.

The CDR3 sequence: CASSLTETQYF. V and J are TRBV5-6 and TRBJ2-5. Germline V CDR1 and CDR2: SGHDT, YYEEEE. The length of the CDR3 is 11 residues. Looking up the rest from reference TRBV5-6 and TRBJ2-5 gives the full variable domain: DAGVTQSPTHLIKTRGQQVTLRCSPKSGHDTVSWYQQALGQGPQFIFQYYEEEERQRGNFPDRFSGHQFPNYSSELNVNALLLGDSALYLCASSLTETQYFGPGTRLLVL.

The chain is built from TRBV10-3 and TRBJ2-4; TCRdb calls TRBD1, which cannot be checked without DNA. Germline assignment: CDR1 ENHRY and CDR2 SYGVKD. The CDR3 length is 16 residues. The CDR3: CAISESVGGQKNIQYF.

V gene TRBV11-2 combines with J gene TRBJ2-1; lacking DNA, the TRBD1 call made by TCRdb goes unchecked. CDR3 length: 17 residues. CDR1 is SGHAT, CDR2 FQNNGV, per germline. CDR3 residues: CASSFISRQGPLQGQFF.

The chain uses TRBV6-2 or TRBV6-3 and TRBJ2-3. The CDR3 length is 12 residues. Germline V gene lookup returns CDR1 MNHEY and CDR2 SVGEGT. This chain's CDR3 is CASRPGSSGQYF.

V gene TRBV5-1 combines with J gene TRBJ2-3. From germline, CDR1 is SGHRS and CDR2 YFSETQ. This CDR3 spans 11 amino acids. The CDR3 region is CASANSDTQYF.

This sequence joins TRBV7-2 and TRBJ2-1; TCRdb proposes TRBD2, but this gene call is untestable without DNA. This CDR3 has 15 amino acids. Germline CDR1 SGHTA, CDR2 FQGNSA. The CDR3 region is CASSRGLVSYNEQFF.

The chain links TRBV6-2 or TRBV6-3 to TRBJ2-1; TCRdb's D gene call, TRBD1, goes unchecked for lack of DNA. Germline V CDR1 and CDR2: MNHEY, SVGEGT. The CDR3 loop spans 15 amino acids. This CDR3 is CASRMDRGRWNEQFF.

Here the CDR3 reads CSGRLAGVSSTDTQYF. This chain uses TRBV29-1 with TRBJ2-3; TCRdb's D gene call, TRBD2, goes unchecked for lack of DNA. The germline gives CDR1 SQVTM, CDR2 ANQGSEA. This CDR3 comprises 16 residues.

The chain links TRBV27 to TRBJ2-7; TCRdb's assignment of TRBD1 cannot be checked, as there is no DNA. The germline gives CDR1 MNHEY, CDR2 SMNVEV (reference sequence). The CDR3 has 14 amino acids. CDR3 region: CASSLWSGGYEQYF.

The rearrangement joins TRBV3-1 to TRBJ1-1; absent DNA, TCRdb's TRBD1 call cannot be checked. Per the germline V gene, CDR1 is LGHDT and CDR2 is YNNKEL (reference sequence). The CDR3 has 15 residues. The CDR3 sequence is CASSRPGTGNTEAFF.

This chain connects TRBV20-1 to TRBJ1-3. CDR1 and CDR2 (germline): DFQATT, SNEGSKA (reference sequence). The CDR3 consists of 14 residues. The CDR3 is CSAIGKDSGNTIYF.

V is TRBV15 and J is TRBJ2-5; TCRdb proposes TRBD1, but this gene call is untestable without DNA. Germline loops: CDR1 LNHNV, CDR2 YYDKDF (reference sequence). The CDR3 is 15 residues long. CDR3 residues: CATSRDGSAGETQYF.

This chain connects TRBV7-7 to TRBJ2-5; absent DNA, TCRdb's TRBD1 call cannot be checked. This CDR3 region has 16 residues. Germline assignment: CDR1 SSHAT and CDR2 FNYEAQ (reference sequence). CDR3 sequence: CASSLSPGTTQETQYF.

This chain joins TRBV30 and TRBJ2-7; TCRdb's D gene call, TRBD1, goes unchecked for lack of DNA. Germline CDR1 reads GTSNPN; CDR2 reads SVGIG (reference sequence). The CDR3 length is 12 residues. CDR3 loop: CAWSWRGYEQYF. Complete variable domain (other parts from reference TRBV30 and TRBJ2-7): SQTIHQWPATLVQPVGSPLSLECTVEGTSNPNLYWYRQAAGRGLQLLFYSVGIGQISSEVPQNLSASRPQDRQFILSSKKLLLSDSGFYLCAWSWRGYEQYFGPGTRLTVT.

The chain joins TRBV7-7 to TRBJ2-3; TCRdb designates TRBD1, a call that cannot be tested without DNA. Germline CDR1 is SSHAT and CDR2 is FNYEAQ (reference sequence). CDR3 size: 17 residues. The CDR3 loop reads CASSPPETGASTDTQYF.

The chain uses TRBV28 and TRBJ2-5; the D call from TCRdb, TRBD1, cannot be confirmed without DNA. Germline V gene data show CDR1 as MDHEN and CDR2 as SYDVKM. The CDR3 sequence is 18 residues long. CDR3 region: CASRSLGPGISFQETQYF.

This chain links TRBV6-2 or TRBV6-3 with TRBJ2-5; the TCRdb call, TRBD1, lacks DNA for checking. CDR3 length: 14 residues. Germline CDR1 is MNHEY and CDR2 is SVGEGT. CDR3: CASSPRARSETQYF.

This sequence joins TRBV6-2 or TRBV6-3 and TRBJ1-1; the D call of TRBD1 rests on TCRdb alone, since no DNA is present to check it. CDR3 length: 13 amino acids. Per germline, CDR1 MNHEY and CDR2 SVGEGT. This CDR3 reads CASSRGVGTEAFF.

V usage is TRBV6-1 and J usage is TRBJ2-3; TCRdb's D call, TRBD1, is unchecked because there is no DNA. CDR3 length: 17 residues. Germline V gene sequence: CDR1 MNHNS, CDR2 SASEGT. The CDR3: CASTPLFAGGSTDTQYF.

V usage is TRBV6-1 and J usage is TRBJ1-6; the TCRdb call, TRBD1, lacks DNA for checking. From germline, CDR1 is MNHNS and CDR2 SASEGT. CDR3 length: 14 residues. This chain's CDR3 is CASSRTGYNSPLHF.